The 25 T cell receptor beta chains below come from one sample, sequenced in a study of tumor-infiltrating lymphocytes in primary liver carcinoma. TCR beta cDNA came from about 0.55 ug total RNA, primed with a constant-region primer. Library construction for TCR beta comprised three nested multiplex PCR rounds performed with slightly modified ARM-PCR. Forward primers for TRBV1-TRBV30 and a C-beta reverse primer served the first two PCR rounds, at roughly 10 cycles each. Each CDR3 protein gets one entry after TCRdb re-called the multiplex PCR reads with MiXCR. The table lists approximately 22,000 distinct CDR3 sequences, about 65% of them singletons. Unsorted bulk tissue (roughly 19-31 mg) underwent RNA and DNA co-extraction. Sequencing was carried out using liver tumor tissue from sampling region 1. The subset: tumor region T1, superior pole. The receptors come from a man between 35 and 55 years old with primary liver carcinoma and hepatitis B virus infection.

This clonotype was observed at least ten times. This sequence joins TRBV11-2 and TRBJ1-2; D call uncertain. This CDR3 comprises 10 residues. The V and J ends lost 4 bases and 7 bases respectively, with 4 bases between them. Per germline, CDR1 SGHAT and CDR2 FQNNGV. In DNA, the CDR3 is TGTGCCAGCAGCTCCCCTGGCTACACCTTC. Its translation: CASSSPGYTF.

The chain recombines TRBV4-2 with TRBJ2-3, with D tentatively TRBD1 or TRBD2 (5 bases each). CDR1 is LGHNA, CDR2 YNFKEQ, per germline. V lost 1 base and J 15 bases, leaving 32 bases between the germline ends. This CDR3 contains 18 residues. CDR3 in amino acids: CASSQVALLAGATDAQYF. The CDR3 nucleotides read TGTGCCAGCAGCCAAGTGGCGCTTCTAGCAGGAGCGACAGATGCACAATATTTT.

Worth noting for this clonotype: The conserved phenylalanine or tryptophan normally closing the CDR3 is absent here, so this likely arose from a read error. The chain recombines TRBV6-2 or TRBV6-3 with TRBJ1-1; D gene unclear. V gave up 2 bases and J gave up 0 bases, with 7 bases separating them. CDR1 is MNHEY and CDR2 is SVGEGT in the germline V gene. The CDR3 covers 14 residues. The CDR3 is CASSYPALNTEAFL. The CDR3 nucleotides are TGTGCCAGCAGTTACCCAGCACTGAACACTGAAGCTTTCCTT.

Relative to its sample, this clonotype is medium-sized. V gene TRBV4-1 combines with J gene TRBJ2-1; D might be TRBD2 (6 bases). The CDR3 runs to 17 residues. Trimming left V 0 bases short and J 12 bases short, with 24 bases between. Germline lookup yields CDR1 MGHRA and CDR2 YSYEKL. The CDR3 reads CASSQDLPTRRGFGQFF. The CDR3 DNA follows: TGCGCCAGCAGCCAAGATCTACCGACTAGAAGAGGGTTCGGGCAGTTCTTC.

A remark on this clonotype: A much larger clone differs by one base, so this may be a read error. The V gene is TRBV9, the J gene TRBJ2-1; tentatively, D is TRBD2 (6 bases). The CDR3 totals 15 residues. CDR1 is SGDLS and CDR2 is YYNGEE in the germline V gene. In nucleotides, the CDR3 is TGTGCCAGCGGCGTAGGGACCCTCGGGGGCAATGAGCAGTTCTTC. Protein: CASGVGTLGGNEQFF.

On this clonotype itself: A junction boundary mismatches the germline segment, possibly from a read error. The chain combines TRBV11-3 with TRBJ2-1; TRBD2 is a possible D gene (5 bases). Germline V CDR1 and CDR2: SGHNT, YENEEA. The CDR3 sequence is 14 residues long. CDR3 bases: TGTGCCGGCAGCCGACCAGCGGACGGGAATGAGCAGTTCTTC. As protein: CAGSRPADGNEQFF.

This clonotype has at least ten counts. The chain recombines TRBV20-1 with TRBJ1-2; TRBD1 might be the D (6 bases). V dropped 3 bases and J dropped 2 bases, with 10 bases sitting between them. The CDR3 is made up of 13 amino acids. Germline V CDR1 and CDR2: DFQATT, SNEGSKA (reference sequence). The CDR3 spells CSASTGRNYGYTF. In DNA, the CDR3 is TGCAGTGCTAGTACAGGGCGGAACTATGGCTACACCTTC.

Notes on this clonotype: The germline gene is not matched at one end of the junction; a read error may be the cause. This chain uses TRBV19 with TRBJ1-1, with 7 bases lining up with TRBD1. This CDR3 spans 16 amino acids. Germline CDR1 LNHDA, CDR2 SQIVND (reference sequence). In DNA form, the CDR3 reads TGTACCAGTAGTATCCTGGGACAGAGGATGAATACTGAAGCTTTCTTT. It yields the protein CTSSILGQRMNTEAFF.

As concerns this clonotype: The junction and the germline gene differ at one end; a read error may be behind it. The V and J genes are TRBV4-3 and TRBJ2-7, with TRBD2 as a possible D gene (6 bases). Germline CDR1 and CDR2: LGHNA and YSLEER. The CDR3 contains 15 residues. In DNA, the CDR3 is TGCGCCAACAGCCACGATCGGGAGACTCCCTACGAACAGTACTTC. Protein sequence: CANSHDRETPYEQYF.

This clonotype is judged medium-sized. The CDR3 region is CASSETTGDEKLFF. In DNA, the CDR3 is TGCGCCAGCAGTGAAACGACAGGGGATGAAAAACTGTTTTTT. This chain connects TRBV10-2 to TRBJ1-4, with 8 nucleotides matching TRBD1. Per the germline V gene, CDR1 is WSHSY and CDR2 is SAAADI. With V trimmed by 3 bases and J by 6 bases, 3 bases remained unmatched. The CDR3 has 14 residues.

The sample holds many counts of this clonotype. The gene calls are TRBV11-2 and TRBJ2-7; D remains unclear. Germline V gene data show CDR1 as SGHAT and CDR2 as FQNNGV. The CDR3 loop spans 13 amino acids. V lost 4 bases to trimming and J lost 9 bases, with 16 bases between them. For the CDR3, the DNA is TGTGCCAGCAGCTCCACCCTAAATATTGTGCAGTACTTC. Protein product: CASSSTLNIVQYF. Combining the CDR3 with reference TRBV11-2 and TRBJ2-7 gives the whole variable domain EAGVAQSPRYKIIEKRQSVAFWCNPISGHATLYWYQQILGQGPKLLIQFQNNGVVDDSQLPKDRFSAERLKGVDSTLKIQPAKLEDSAVYLCASSSTLNIVQYFGPGTRLTVT.

As concerns this clonotype: An end of the junction differs from the germline gene, which may be a read error. The chain recombines TRBV4-3 with TRBJ2-7, with a possible D match to TRBD2 (6 bases). The CDR3 is 15 amino acids. Germline assignment: CDR1 LGHNA and CDR2 YSLEER. The CDR3 bases are TGTACCAGCAGCCAAGATCGGGAGACTCCCTACGAGCACTACTTC. As protein: CTSSQDRETPYEHYF.

Regarding this clonotype: A much more abundant neighbour one base away suggests this may be a read error. This rearrangement joins TRBV11-2 to TRBJ2-3, with TRBD1 matching 7 bases. This CDR3 spans 14 amino acids. CDR1 and CDR2 from the germline V gene are SGHAT and FQNNGV. The CDR3 reads CAGSKGQEADTQYF. DNA of the CDR3: TGTGCCGGCAGCAAAGGACAGGAGGCAGATACGCAGTATTTT.

V usage is TRBV6-5 and J usage is TRBJ1-5; TRBD1 is a possible D gene (5 bases). Trimming cost V 3 bases and J 13 bases, with 31 bases left between them. This CDR3 contains 18 residues. The V gene's germline CDR1 is MNHEY and CDR2 SVGAGI. The CDR3 reads CASSYTRPTATSSQLQHF. CDR3 nucleotide sequence: TGTGCCAGCAGTTATACCCGGCCGACAGCCACTAGCAGTCAGCTTCAGCATTTT.

This clonotype was counted a few times. The CDR3 carries no conserved terminal phenylalanine or tryptophan, so it likely arises from a read error. The DNA is left out, because the CDR3 cannot be placed on it with certainty; the CDR3 is given as TCRdb lists it. CDR3: CASSLDGLSGRYEQCY. V and J are TRBV11-2 and TRBJ2-7; the D call of TRBD2 is as the table states it, not checked on the DNA. The CDR3 is 16 residues long, counting both termini. CDR1 is SGHAT, CDR2 FQNNGV, per germline.

Concerning this clonotype itself: At one end, the junction sequence differs from germline, possibly due to a read error. The CDR3 protein is CASSLRLLASESSGANVLTF. The CDR3 DNA reads TGTGCTAGCAGCTTGAGGTTGTTGGCTAGCGAGAGTTCTGGGGCCAACGTCCTGACTTTC. The gene calls are TRBV7-9 and TRBJ2-6; possibly TRBD2 for D (6 bases). This CDR3 comprises 20 residues. Germline CDR1 is SEHNR and CDR2 is FQNEAQ (reference sequence).

This clonotype is a singleton in its sample. Mismatch with germline at one junction end may stem from a read error. CDR3 DNA sequence: TGTGTCAGCAGTACAGGGACAACTAATGAAAAACTGTTTTTT. This translates into CVSSTGTTNEKLFF. The V and J genes are TRBV28 and TRBJ1-4; possible D gene TRBD1, 6 bases. The CDR3 extends over 14 amino acids. Per germline, CDR1 MDHEN and CDR2 SYDVKM.

In regard to this clonotype: One end of the junction varies from germline; a read error may be responsible. V usage is TRBV5-1 and J usage is TRBJ2-1; the D gene is possibly TRBD2 (6 bases). Per the germline V gene, CDR1 is SGHRS and CDR2 is YFSETQ. The CDR3 contains 18 residues. The CDR3 spells CTSSLDGNGSTSYNEQFF. CDR3 bases: TGCACCAGCAGCTTGGACGGTAACGGGAGTACGTCCTACAATGAGCAGTTCTTC.

A word on this clonotype: One end of the junction varies from germline; a read error may be responsible. This chain connects TRBV5-1 to TRBJ2-1; 9 bases map to TRBD2. This CDR3 has 18 residues. Germline V lookup: CDR1 SGHRS, CDR2 YFSETQ. The DNA of the CDR3 is TGCGCCAGCAGCTTGAACGGTAGCGGGAGTACGTCCTACAATGAGCAATTCTTC. Translating gives CASSLNGSGSTSYNEQFF. Filled out from reference TRBV5-1 and TRBJ2-1, the complete variable domain reads KAGVTQTPRYLIKTRGQQVTLSCSPISGHRSVSWYQQTPGQGLQFLFEYFSETQRNKGNFPGRFSGRQFSNSRSEMNVSTLELGDSALYLCASSLNGSGSTSYNEQFFGPGTRLTVL.

With respect to this clonotype: At one end the junction does not follow the germline gene, possibly because of a read error. The V gene is TRBV11-2, the J gene TRBJ2-7; D remains ambiguous. Germline CDR1 is SGHAT and CDR2 is FQNNGV. The CDR3 totals 13 residues. The DNA for the CDR3 is TGTGCCAACAGCTTTGAGAGCGCCTACGAGCAGTACTTC. This sequence encodes CANSFESAYEQYF.

The sample holds one count of this clonotype. The junction and the germline gene differ at one end; a read error may be behind it. The CDR3 sequence: CAISGPDYRYEQCF. In DNA, the CDR3 is TGTGCCATCAGCGGACCGGACTACCGATACGAGCAGTGCTTC. This chain joins TRBV11-2 and TRBJ2-7; a possible D gene is TRBD2 (6 bases). The CDR3 contains 14 residues. Germline CDR1 is SGHAT and CDR2 is FQNNGV.

This clonotype was counted ten times or more. This sequence joins TRBV5-1 and TRBJ1-2; D not resolved. V lost 4 bases and J lost 8, with 15 bases in between. Germline V CDR1 and CDR2: SGHRS, YFSETQ. The CDR3 is 13 residues long. CDR3 nucleotide sequence: TGCGCCAGCAGCCTGGAAGGAGTCCGAGGCTACACCTTC. As protein: CASSLEGVRGYTF.

Comment on this clonotype: A much larger clone is a single base away; this may be a read error. The rearrangement uses TRBV29-1 and TRBJ2-2; 9 bases line up with TRBD1. The V gene end was trimmed by 7 bases and the J gene end by 3 bases; junction bases not matched to a gene: 9. This CDR3 has 15 amino acids. The V gene's germline CDR1 is SQVTM and CDR2 ANQGSEA. In DNA, the CDR3 is TGCAGCGATCGTTCGGGACAGGGTTACACCGGGGAGCTGTTTTTT. Its protein is CSDRSGQGYTGELFF.

Regarding this clonotype: The conserved phenylalanine or tryptophan is not found at the CDR3 terminus, so this likely reflects a read error. V and J are TRBV11-2 and TRBJ2-5; D possibly corresponds to TRBD2 (6 bases). Germline CDR1 is SGHAT and CDR2 is FQNNGV. The CDR3 runs to 16 residues. CDR3 sequence (DNA): TGTGCCAGCAGCCAGACTCCTGGCGGGGTGAAAGAAACCCAGTACCTC. Translating it yields CASSQTPGGVKETQYL.

With respect to this clonotype: A read error may explain this, as a much larger clone is one base away. This chain links TRBV4-2 with TRBJ2-2, with 7 bases aligning to TRBD2. Germline CDR1 reads LGHNA; CDR2 reads YNFKEQ. CDR3 length: 17 residues. The CDR3 reads CASSQDREGTNTRELFF. CDR3 bases: TGTGCCAGCAGCCAAGATAGGGAGGGCACGAACACCAGGGAGCTGTTCTTT.